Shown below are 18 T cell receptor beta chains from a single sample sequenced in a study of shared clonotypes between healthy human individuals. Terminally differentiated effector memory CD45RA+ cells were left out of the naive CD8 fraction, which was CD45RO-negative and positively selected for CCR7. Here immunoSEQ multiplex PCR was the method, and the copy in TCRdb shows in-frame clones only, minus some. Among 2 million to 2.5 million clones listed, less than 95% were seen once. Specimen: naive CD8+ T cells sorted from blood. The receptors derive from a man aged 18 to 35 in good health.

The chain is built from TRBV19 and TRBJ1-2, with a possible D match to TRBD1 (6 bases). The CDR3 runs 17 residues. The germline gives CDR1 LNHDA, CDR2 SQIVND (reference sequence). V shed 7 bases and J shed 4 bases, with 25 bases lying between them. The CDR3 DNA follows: TGTGCCAGTATTGGGGGCGGCCAGGGGCCGACGTCCTATGGCTACACCTTC. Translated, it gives CASIGGGQGPTSYGYTF.

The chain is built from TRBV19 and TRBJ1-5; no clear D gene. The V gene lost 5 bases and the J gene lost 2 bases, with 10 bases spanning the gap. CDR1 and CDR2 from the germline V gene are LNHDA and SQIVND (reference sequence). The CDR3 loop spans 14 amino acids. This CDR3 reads CASSVWGGNQPQHF. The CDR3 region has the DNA TGTGCCAGTAGTGTTTGGGGTGGCAATCAGCCCCAGCATTTT.

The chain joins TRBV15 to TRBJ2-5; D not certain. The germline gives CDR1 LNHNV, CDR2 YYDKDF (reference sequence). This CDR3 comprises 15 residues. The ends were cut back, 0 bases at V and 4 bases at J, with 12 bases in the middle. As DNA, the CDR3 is TGTGCCACCAGCAGAGACGAAGGAAGAGGAGAGACCCAGTACTTC. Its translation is CATSRDEGRGETQYF.

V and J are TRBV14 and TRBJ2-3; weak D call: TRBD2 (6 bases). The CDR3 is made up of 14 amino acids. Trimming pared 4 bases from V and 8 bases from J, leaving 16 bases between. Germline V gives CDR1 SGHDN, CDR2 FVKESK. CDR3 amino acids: CASSPDYGLGTQYF. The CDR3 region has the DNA TGTGCCAGCAGCCCGGACTACGGACTCGGTACGCAGTATTTT.

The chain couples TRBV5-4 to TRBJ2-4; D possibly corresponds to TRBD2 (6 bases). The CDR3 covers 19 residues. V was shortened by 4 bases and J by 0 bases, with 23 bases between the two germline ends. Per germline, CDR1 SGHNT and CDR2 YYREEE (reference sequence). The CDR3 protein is CASSQWVPGTQLAKNIQYF. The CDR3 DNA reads TGTGCCAGCAGCCAATGGGTCCCCGGGACTCAACTAGCCAAAAACATTCAGTACTTC. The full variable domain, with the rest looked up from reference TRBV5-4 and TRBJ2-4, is ETGVTQSPTHLIKTRGQQVTLRCSSQSGHNTVSWYQQALGQGPQFIFQYYREEENGRGNFPPRFSGLQFPNYSSELNVNALELDDSALYLCASSQWVPGTQLAKNIQYFGAGTRLSVL.

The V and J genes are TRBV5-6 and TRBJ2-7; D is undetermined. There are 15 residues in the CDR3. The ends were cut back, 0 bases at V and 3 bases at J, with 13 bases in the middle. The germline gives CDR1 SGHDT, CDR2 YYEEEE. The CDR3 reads CASSLGAKHYYEQYF. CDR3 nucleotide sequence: TGTGCCAGCAGCTTGGGAGCGAAACACTACTACGAGCAGTACTTC.

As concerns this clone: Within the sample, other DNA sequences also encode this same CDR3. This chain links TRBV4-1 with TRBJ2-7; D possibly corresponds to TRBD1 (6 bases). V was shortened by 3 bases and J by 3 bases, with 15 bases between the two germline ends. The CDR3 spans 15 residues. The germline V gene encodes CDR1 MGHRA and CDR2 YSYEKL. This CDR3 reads CASSQVRDTYYEQYF. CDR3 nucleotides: TGCGCCAGCAGCCAGGTCCGGGACACATACTACGAGCAGTACTTC.

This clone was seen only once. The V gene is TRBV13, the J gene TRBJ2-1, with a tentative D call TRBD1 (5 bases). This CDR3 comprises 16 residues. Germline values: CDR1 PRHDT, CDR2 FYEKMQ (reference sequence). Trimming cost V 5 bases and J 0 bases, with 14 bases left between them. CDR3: CASSQGAPSSYNEQFF. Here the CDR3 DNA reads TGTGCCAGCAGCCAAGGGGCACCGAGCTCCTACAATGAGCAGTTCTTC.

The CDR3 loop reads CASSPRPAGWGEQYF. The CDR3, as DNA: TGTGCCAGCAGCCCTCGGCCGGCCGGCTGGGGCGAGCAGTACTTC. The chain has TRBV6-1 and TRBJ2-7, with D hard to call. CDR1 is MNHNS and CDR2 is SASEGT in the germline V gene. The V gene lost 6 bases and the J gene lost 6 bases, with 21 bases spanning the gap. The CDR3 is made up of 15 amino acids.

For the CDR3, the DNA is TGTGCCAGCAGTTTAACGGGCGGGAGAGCGAATGAGCAGTTCTTC. Residues: CASSLTGGRANEQFF. The chain uses TRBV27 and TRBJ2-1; TRBD2 aligns across 7 bases. Germline V gives CDR1 MNHEY, CDR2 SMNVEV (reference sequence). This CDR3 is 15 amino acids long. V was clipped by 2 bases and J by 7 bases; unmatched bases: 8.

The DNA for the CDR3 is TGTGCCAGCAGTGCGGGACAGGGATTACTCACCTACGAGCAGTACTTC. Its translation: CASSAGQGLLTYEQYF. J is TRBJ2-7 and V is TRBV6-1, with TRBD1 matching 9 bases. Germline values: CDR1 MNHNS, CDR2 SASEGT. Trimming cost V 4 bases and J 2 bases; bases outside gene matches: 9. The CDR3 contains 16 residues.

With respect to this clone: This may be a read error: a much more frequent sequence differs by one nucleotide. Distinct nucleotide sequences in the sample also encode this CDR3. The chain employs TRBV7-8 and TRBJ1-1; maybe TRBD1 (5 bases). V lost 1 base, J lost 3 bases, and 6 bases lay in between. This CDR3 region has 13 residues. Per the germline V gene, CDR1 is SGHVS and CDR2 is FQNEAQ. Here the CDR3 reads CASSLGGDTEAFF. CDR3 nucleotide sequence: TGTGCCAGCAGCTTAGGAGGGGACACTGAAGCTTTCTTT.

The CDR3 DNA reads TGTGCCAGCAGCTCCCCGAACAGGACTCCTGGCTACACCTTC. Amino acid sequence: CASSSPNRTPGYTF. The rearrangement uses TRBV9 and TRBJ1-2, with D possibly matching TRBD1 (5 bases). Between the trimmed V and J ends, which lost 4 bases and 7 bases, there was a span of 17 bases. This CDR3 is built from 14 residues. Germline V gives CDR1 SGDLS, CDR2 YYNGEE.

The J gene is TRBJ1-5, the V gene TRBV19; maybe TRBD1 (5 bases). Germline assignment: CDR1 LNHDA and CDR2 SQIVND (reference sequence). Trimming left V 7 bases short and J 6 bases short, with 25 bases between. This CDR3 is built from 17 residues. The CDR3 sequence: CASTPYGDSGWVQPQHF. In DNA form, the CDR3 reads TGTGCCAGTACGCCTTATGGAGACTCAGGGTGGGTTCAGCCCCAGCATTTT.

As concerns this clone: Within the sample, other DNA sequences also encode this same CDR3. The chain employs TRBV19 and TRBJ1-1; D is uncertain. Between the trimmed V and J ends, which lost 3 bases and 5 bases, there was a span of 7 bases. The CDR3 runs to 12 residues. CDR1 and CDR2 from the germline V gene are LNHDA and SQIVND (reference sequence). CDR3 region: CASSMGLTEAFF. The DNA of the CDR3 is TGTGCCAGTAGTATGGGGTTAACTGAAGCTTTCTTT.

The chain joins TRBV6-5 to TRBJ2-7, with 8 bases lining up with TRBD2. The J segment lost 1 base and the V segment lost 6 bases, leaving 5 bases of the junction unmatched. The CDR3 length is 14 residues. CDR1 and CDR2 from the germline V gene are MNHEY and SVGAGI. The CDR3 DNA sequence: TGTGCCAGCAGCGGGGGGGCAGGGTCCTACGAGCAGTACTTC. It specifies CASSGGAGSYEQYF.

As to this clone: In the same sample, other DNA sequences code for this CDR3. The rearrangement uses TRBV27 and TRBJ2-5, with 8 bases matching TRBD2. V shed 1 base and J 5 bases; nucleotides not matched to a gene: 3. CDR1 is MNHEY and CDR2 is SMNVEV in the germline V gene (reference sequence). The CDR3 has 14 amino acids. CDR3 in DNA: TGTGCCAGCAGTTTATTGGGCGGGGGGGAGACCCAGTACTTC. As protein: CASSLLGGGETQYF.

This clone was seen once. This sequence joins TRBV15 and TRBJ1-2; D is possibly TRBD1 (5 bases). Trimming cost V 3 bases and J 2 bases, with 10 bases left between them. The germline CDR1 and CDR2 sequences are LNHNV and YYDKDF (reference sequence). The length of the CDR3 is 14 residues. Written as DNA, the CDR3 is TGTGCCACCAGCAGTGGGACGGAGAACTATGGCTACACCTTC. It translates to CATSSGTENYGYTF.